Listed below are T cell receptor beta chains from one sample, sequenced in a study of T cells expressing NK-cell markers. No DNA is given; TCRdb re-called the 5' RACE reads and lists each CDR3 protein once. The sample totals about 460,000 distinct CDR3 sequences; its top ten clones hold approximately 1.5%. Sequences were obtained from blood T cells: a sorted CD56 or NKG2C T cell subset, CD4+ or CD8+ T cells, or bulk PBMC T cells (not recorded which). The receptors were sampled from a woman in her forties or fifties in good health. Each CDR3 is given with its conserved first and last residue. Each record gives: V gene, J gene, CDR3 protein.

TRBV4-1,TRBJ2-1,CASSPPSGSYNEQFF
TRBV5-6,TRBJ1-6,CASSRTGSSPLHF
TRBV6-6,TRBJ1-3,CASSYSFRGQGNTIYF
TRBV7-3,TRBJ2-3,CATRTSGEGNTQYF
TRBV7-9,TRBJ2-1,CASSTGLAGGPSSSYNEQFF
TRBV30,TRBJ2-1,CAWSVWTGYNEQFF
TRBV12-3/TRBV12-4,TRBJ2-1,CASSLTSPYNEQFF
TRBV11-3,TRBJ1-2,CASSSDKYYGYTF
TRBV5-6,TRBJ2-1,CASRKAGSYNEQFF
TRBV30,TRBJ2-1,CAWSWSGSTYNEQFF
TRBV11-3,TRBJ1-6,CASRTTNSPLHF
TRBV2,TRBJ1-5,CASSVLGQGNNQPQHF
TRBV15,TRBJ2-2,CATTWGRGGELFF
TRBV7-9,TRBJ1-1,CASSSRGGMTEAFF
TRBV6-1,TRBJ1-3,CASSGLTGSGNTIYF
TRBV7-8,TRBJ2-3,CASSLLRRTEKWDTQYF
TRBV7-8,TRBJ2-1,CASSFSGRTGSYNEQFF
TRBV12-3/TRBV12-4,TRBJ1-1,CASTGTGAPTEAFF
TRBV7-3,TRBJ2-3,CASSTQGLPFLDTQYF
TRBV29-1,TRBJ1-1,CSVVGAVAVGEAFF
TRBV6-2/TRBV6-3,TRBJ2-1,CASSYEDAPPYNEQFF
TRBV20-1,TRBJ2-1,CSARDQVPGLGPRNEQFF
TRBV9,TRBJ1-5,CASSADAGYGLQPQHF
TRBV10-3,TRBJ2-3,CAISGLAGATDTQYF
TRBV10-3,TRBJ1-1,CAISSAPSGEAFF
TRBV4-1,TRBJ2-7,CASSQTGTGLSSEQYF
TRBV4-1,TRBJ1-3,CASSQMGEVALGNTIYF
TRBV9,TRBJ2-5,CASSVGNRGPEETQYF
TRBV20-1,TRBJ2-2,CSASDIAGKNTGELFF
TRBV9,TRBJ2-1,CASSRGGLALWDEQFF
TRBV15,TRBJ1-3,CATSREGGNTIYF
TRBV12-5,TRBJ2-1,CASGTGTGAYNEQFF
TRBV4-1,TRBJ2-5,CASSRKGTGGEETQYF
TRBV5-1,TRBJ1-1,CASSRVQGMNTEAFF
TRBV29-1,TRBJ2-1,CSVEGAGTGFNEQFF
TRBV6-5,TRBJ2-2,CASNRAGAGELFF
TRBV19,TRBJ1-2,CASSLDLYGYTF
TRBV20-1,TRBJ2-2,CSAWGQGGGPANTGELFF
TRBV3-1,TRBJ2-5,CASSRMGLQETQYF
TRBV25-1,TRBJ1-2,CASSEGQGTYGYTF
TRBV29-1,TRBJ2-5,CSVVRLGQETQYF
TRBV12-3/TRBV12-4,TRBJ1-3,CASSPRVLGSGNTIYF
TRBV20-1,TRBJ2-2,CSARDEAKNTGELFF
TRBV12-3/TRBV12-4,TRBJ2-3,CASSTNSGSGTDTQYF
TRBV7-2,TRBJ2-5,CASSLGPGQTKTQYF
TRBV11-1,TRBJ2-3,CASSQERAGADTQYF
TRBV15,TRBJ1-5,CATSREGPSVNQPQHF
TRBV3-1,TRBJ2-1,CASSHTLAGGPNEQFF
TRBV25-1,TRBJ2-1,CASSEFERYNEQFF
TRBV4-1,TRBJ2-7,CASSLGTRSSYEQYF
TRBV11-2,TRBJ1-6,CASSLEGTGDSPLHF
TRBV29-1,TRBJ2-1,CSATGFSVFSGRGNEQFF
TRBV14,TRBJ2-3,CASSRRRDLNTDTQYF
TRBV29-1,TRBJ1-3,CSVVRGAGNTIYF
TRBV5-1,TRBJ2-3,CASSLARDRGLDTQYF
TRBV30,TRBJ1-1,CAWSVRSYTEAFF
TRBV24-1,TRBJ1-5,CATSQQGLNQPQHF
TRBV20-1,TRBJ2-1,CSAPLLGGLAGGDEQFF
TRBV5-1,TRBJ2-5,CASSPGAVQETQYF
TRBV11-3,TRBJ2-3,CASSEPVGWTQYF